This entry concerns a single TCR beta chain. The data originate from a study of control samples from healthy donors and cancer patients. The V gene's germline CDR1 is SEHNR and CDR2 FQNEAQ (reference sequence). Trimming took 5 bases from V and 2 from J; bases not matched to a gene: 10. This CDR3 is built from 16 residues. Data came from immunoSEQ multiplex PCR; TCRdb stores just in-frame clones and leaves some out. The table lists 150,000 to 200,000 clones, approximately 92% of them singletons. The chain has TRBV7-9 and TRBJ2-7; TRBD1 aligns across 9 bases. Sequencing was performed on blood. The TCR was taken from a man younger than 40 in good health. This CDR3 is CASSATSGQGTYEQYF. CDR3 DNA sequence: TGTGCCAGCAGCGCCACCTCGGGACAGGGTACCTACGAGCAGTACTTC.